Listed below are T cell receptor beta chains from one sample, sequenced in a study of T cells in Graves' hyperthyroidism and ophthalmopathy. TCRdb recomputed calls from the multiplex PCR reads with MiXCR, one row per CDR3 protein. The sample has about 380,000 distinct CDR3 sequences; roughly 18% are singletons. Sequenced input: blood. The origin of the receptors is a man aged 18 to 29 with Graves' ophthalmopathy. Each CDR3 is given with its conserved first and last residue.

>TRBV6-5|TRBJ1-5
CASSYEGGSNQPQHF
>TRBV5-1|TRBJ2-3
CASSFGPGGSTDTQYF
>TRBV13|TRBJ2-7
CASTFGSGTYEQYF
>TRBV15|TRBJ2-1
CATSRDRGGAYNEQFF
>TRBV19|TRBJ2-5
CASRGLTGGQETQYF
>TRBV7-9|TRBJ1-1
CASSPQADTEAFF
>TRBV5-6|TRBJ1-1
CASSRTGTSPSEAFF
>TRBV12-3/TRBV12-4|TRBJ1-2
CASSLLGQAGYTF
>TRBV5-1|TRBJ1-1
CASSLVHVDTEAFF
>TRBV7-8|TRBJ2-7
CASSLEDRVEQYF
>TRBV6-4|TRBJ2-1
CASSDSLVNRSYNEQFF
>TRBV20-1|TRBJ2-3
CSALAGAYTQYF
>TRBV5-1|TRBJ2-5
CASSLNGGTQETQYF
>TRBV7-8|TRBJ2-1
CASSKGSVRNNEQFF
>TRBV29-1|TRBJ2-7
CSVGEGWEQYF
>TRBV10-2|TRBJ1-5
CASSESIYNQPQHF
>TRBV18|TRBJ2-7
CASSSLDSFYGQYF
>TRBV5-1|TRBJ1-5
CASSVESNQPQHF
>TRBV10-1|TRBJ2-1
CASSDYGGPGYNEQFF
>TRBV12-3/TRBV12-4|TRBJ1-1
CASSVGERTEAFF
>TRBV24-1|TRBJ2-2
CATSDEVYRGDTGELFF
>TRBV5-6|TRBJ2-7
CASSLPWDEQYF
>TRBV3-1|TRBJ2-7
CASSRLLAGGHDEQYF
>TRBV7-2|TRBJ1-5
CASGTLSNQPQHF
>TRBV13|TRBJ1-2
CASSVGGDLGYTF
>TRBV7-9|TRBJ2-3
CASSLGYGDTQYF
>TRBV7-8|TRBJ2-1
CASSSPEGGRNEQFF
>TRBV4-1|TRBJ1-1
CASSQVGLGRAFF
>TRBV12-3/TRBV12-4|TRBJ1-5
CASSLGQGTYSNQPQHF
>TRBV7-2|TRBJ2-5
CASSLGPSGGETQYF
>TRBV10-3|TRBJ1-4
CAITGGEGEKLFF
>TRBV6-1|TRBJ2-3
CASSESRDREIDTQYF
>TRBV7-9|TRBJ1-2
CASSPSDRDYGYTF
>TRBV11-2|TRBJ1-1
CASSLLHPAMNTEAFF
>TRBV6-2/TRBV6-3|TRBJ1-1
CASSYGMNTGAFF
>TRBV6-1|TRBJ1-5
CASSEPALQPQHF
>TRBV9|TRBJ1-5
CASSVEDSNQPQHF
>TRBV9|TRBJ1-1
CASSVTGRFDTEAFF
>TRBV27|TRBJ1-1
CASSLRTGGGRTEAFF
>TRBV19|TRBJ2-3
CASSLGLAGFTDTQYF
>TRBV7-6|TRBJ2-7
CASSSPTGGIYEQYF
>TRBV27|TRBJ1-1
CASSSWGRNTEAFF
>TRBV7-9|TRBJ1-6
CASSAPGQGSPLHF
>TRBV4-1|TRBJ1-2
CASSQDRLEGSGYTF